What follows are 20 T cell receptor beta chains derived from one specimen sequenced in a study of T cells in Graves' hyperthyroidism and ophthalmopathy. Researchers amplified the TCR beta CDR3 regions from RNA transcripts. Carried out on the TCR CDR3, a first-round RT-PCR used the HTBI primer set. TCRdb re-called the multiplex PCR reads with MiXCR, one entry per CDR3 protein. The sample lists a few hundred thousand distinct CDR3 sequences; more than 45% were seen once. The sequenced sample was peripheral blood or thyroid tissue (not recorded which). The receptors come from a woman younger than 30 with Graves' hyperthyroidism.

The genes are TRBV11-2 and TRBJ2-2; possibly TRBD2 for D (5 bases). The germline V gene encodes CDR1 SGHAT and CDR2 FQNNGV. The ends were cut back, 0 bases at V and 3 bases at J, with 14 bases in the middle. The CDR3 runs 17 residues. Here the CDR3 reads CASSLDLGGWDTGELFF. The CDR3 bases are TGTGCCAGCAGCTTAGATTTGGGCGGGTGGGACACCGGGGAGCTGTTTTTT.

This clonotype was recorded many times. This rearrangement joins TRBV2 to TRBJ1-5; D is uncertain. The V end lost 4 bases, the J end lost 2 bases, and 6 bases lay between the germline ends. The CDR3 is 13 amino acids. Germline CDR1 SNHLY, CDR2 FYNNEI. The CDR3 here is CASSVMGNQPQHF. The CDR3 DNA reads TGTGCCAGCAGTGTGATGGGCAATCAGCCCCAGCATTTT.

This clonotype has just a few counts. The chain is built from TRBV14 and TRBJ1-2; no definite D call. Trimming cost V 1 base and J 4 bases, with 10 bases left between them. Germline-derived CDR1 and CDR2 are SGHDN and FVKESK. CDR3 length equals 14 residues. Here the CDR3 DNA reads TGTGCCAGCAGCCAAGCGGGCAGAGGCTATGGCTACACCTTC. The encoded protein is CASSQAGRGYGYTF.

There are many counts of this clonotype. The chain carries TRBV10-3 and TRBJ2-2; D is tentatively TRBD1 or TRBD2 (5 bases each). The germline CDR1 and CDR2 sequences are ENHRY and SYGVKD. The CDR3 spans 14 residues. Trimming shortened V by 7 bases and J by 1 base, and 10 bases separated the two germline ends. CDR3 nucleotide sequence: TGTGCCATCACCCTTGGGGGGAACACCGGGGAGCTGTTTTTT. Translating it yields CAITLGGNTGELFF.

This clonotype came up a few times. This chain links TRBV7-2 with TRBJ2-7; 9 bases align to TRBD1. This CDR3 has 14 amino acids. Germline V gives CDR1 SGHTA, CDR2 FQGNSA. V lost 5 bases, J lost 2 bases, and 4 bases stayed unmatched. Written as DNA, the CDR3 is TGTGCCAGCAGCCGGACAGGGGTCACCTACGAGCAGTACTTC. Translated: CASSRTGVTYEQYF.

The chain joins TRBV2 to TRBJ2-7; D may be TRBD1 (6 bases). Germline-derived CDR1 and CDR2 are SNHLY and FYNNEI. V lost 4 bases and J lost 3, with 10 bases in between. CDR3 length equals 13 residues. CDR3 sequence reads: CASSVSRGYEQYF. CDR3 bases: TGTGCCAGCAGTGTTTCCAGGGGCTACGAGCAGTACTTC. Full variable domain (rest looked up from reference TRBV2 and TRBJ2-7): EPEVTQTPSHQVTQMGQEVILRCVPISNHLYFYWYRQILGQKVEFLVSFYNNEISEKSEIFDDQFSVERPDGSNFTLKIRSTKLEDSAMYFCASSVSRGYEQYFGPGTRLTVT.

The chain couples TRBV25-1 to TRBJ1-2; the match to TRBD1 covers 8 bases. CDR1 MGHDK and CDR2 SYGVNS come from the germline V gene. V was clipped by 9 bases and J by 4 bases; unmatched bases: 13. The CDR3 totals 15 residues. This CDR3 reads CASSPRDRQFYGYTF. CDR3 DNA: TGTGCCAGTAGTCCCCGGGACAGGCAATTCTATGGCTACACCTTC.

CDR3: CSARGISGFSYEQYF. The CDR3 coding sequence is TGCAGTGCTAGAGGAATCAGCGGATTCTCCTACGAGCAGTACTTC. The chain combines TRBV20-1 with TRBJ2-7; TRBD2 might be the D (5 bases). Per the germline V gene, CDR1 is DFQATT and CDR2 is SNEGSKA (reference sequence). The CDR3 has 15 amino acids. The V and J ends lost 1 base and 0 bases respectively, with 13 bases between them.

This clonotype was seen a few times. The gene calls are TRBV6-5 and TRBJ1-4, with D unclear. The CDR3 extends over 14 amino acids. Germline V gene lookup returns CDR1 MNHEY and CDR2 SVGAGI. V lost 5 bases and J 5 bases, leaving 12 bases between the germline ends. CDR3 bases: TGTGCCAGCAGTGAGGTCGGGTGGAATGAAAAACTGTTTTTT. Protein sequence: CASSEVGWNEKLFF.

This clonotype was seen repeatedly, ten times or more. The V call is TRBV19, the J call TRBJ1-1, with no clear D. There are 12 residues in the CDR3. The germline V gene has CDR1 LNHDA and CDR2 SQIVND (reference sequence). Between the trimmed V and J ends, which lost 2 bases and 5 bases, there was a span of 6 bases. CDR3 coding DNA: TGTGCCAGTAGTATACGGCGAACTGAAGCTTTCTTT. Amino acids: CASSIRRTEAFF.

This rearrangement joins TRBV15 to TRBJ2-6, with TRBD2 matching over 16 bases. V was clipped by 3 bases and J by 11 bases; unmatched bases: 10. CDR3 length: 18 residues. Germline-derived CDR1 and CDR2 are LNHNV and YYDKDF (reference sequence). The CDR3 DNA is TGTGCCACCAGCAGCGACTTCGGGACTAGCGGGAGGGACGACGTCCTGACTTTC. It translates to CATSSDFGTSGRDDVLTF.

The sample holds a few counts of this clonotype. The rearrangement links TRBV7-8 to TRBJ1-1; D is uncertain. Germline V gene lookup returns CDR1 SGHVS and CDR2 FQNEAQ. This CDR3 comprises 19 residues. V lost 3 bases and J lost 1, with 24 bases in between. CDR3 in amino acids: CASSFRGVLNLMGNTEAFF. The CDR3 bases are TGTGCCAGCAGCTTTCGAGGAGTCCTCAATCTAATGGGGAACACTGAAGCTTTCTTT.

The chain joins TRBV24-1 to TRBJ2-3; 7 nucleotides match TRBD1. V shed 1 base and J 6 bases; nucleotides not matched to a gene: 9. The CDR3 runs 16 residues. Per germline, CDR1 KGHDR and CDR2 SFDVKD. This chain's CDR3 is CATSDFRGTNDDTQYF. CDR3 DNA: TGTGCCACCAGTGATTTCAGGGGGACGAACGACGATACGCAGTATTTT.

This chain joins TRBV20-1 and TRBJ1-1; the match to TRBD1 covers 8 bases. This CDR3 is built from 14 residues. V shed 5 bases and J 1 base; nucleotides not matched to a gene: 6. Germline loops: CDR1 DFQATT, CDR2 SNEGSKA (reference sequence). The CDR3 coding sequence is TGCAGTGCTGTTACAGGGGGACCGAACACTGAAGCTTTCTTT. Protein product: CSAVTGGPNTEAFF.

The gene calls are TRBV2 and TRBJ2-2; perhaps TRBD2 as D (5 bases). Germline CDR1 SNHLY, CDR2 FYNNEI. V lost 6 bases and J lost 0, with 11 bases in between. The CDR3 has 15 amino acids. CDR3 nucleotides: TGTGCCAGCAGGAGGGTGAGGACGAACACCGGGGAGCTGTTTTTT. Amino acids: CASRRVRTNTGELFF.

This chain joins TRBV7-2 and TRBJ2-2; TRBD2 agrees at 8 bases. CDR3 length: 16 amino acids. J lost 5 bases, V lost 5 bases, and 10 bases had no gene match. Germline V gives CDR1 SGHTA, CDR2 FQGNSA. The CDR3 here is CASSPRAGGWTGELFF. In DNA, the CDR3 is TGTGCCAGCAGCCCCCGGGCGGGAGGTTGGACCGGGGAGCTGTTTTTT.

This clonotype turned up a few times. The chain has TRBV25-1 and TRBJ1-1; D is undetermined. Per germline, CDR1 MGHDK and CDR2 SYGVNS. This CDR3 has 13 amino acids. CDR3 protein: CASGSWGDTEAFF. The CDR3 nucleotides read TGTGCTAGTGGTTCGTGGGGAGACACTGAAGCTTTCTTT.

This clonotype has just a few counts. The chain combines TRBV9 with TRBJ2-5, with 7 nucleotides matching TRBD1. Germline CDR1 reads SGDLS; CDR2 reads YYNGEE. This CDR3 spans 14 amino acids. The ends lost 3 bases at V and 5 bases at J; junction bases unmatched: 7. The CDR3 sequence: CASSEGQFWETQYF. The CDR3, as DNA: TGTGCCAGCAGCGAGGGACAGTTTTGGGAGACCCAGTACTTC.

This clonotype was recorded a few times. The chain employs TRBV11-2 and TRBJ2-7, with 10 bases aligning to TRBD1. The CDR3 extends over 16 amino acids. Germline CDR1 is SGHAT and CDR2 is FQNNGV. Losses at the gene ends were 6 bases for V and 5 bases for J; bases not matched to a gene: 13. CDR3: CASSPSFGQGVHEQYF. The CDR3 DNA sequence: TGTGCCAGCAGTCCCAGCTTCGGACAGGGGGTACACGAGCAGTACTTC.

As for this clonotype: One base away lies a much larger clone, so this may be a sequencing read error. The rearrangement joins TRBV11-2 to TRBJ1-5; D is possibly TRBD1 (6 bases). The CDR3 runs 14 residues. CDR1 is SGHAT and CDR2 is FQNNGV in the germline V gene. The V gene lost 8 bases and the J gene lost 7 bases, with 18 bases spanning the gap. Here the CDR3 reads CASGPGGARQPQHF. DNA for the CDR3: TGTGCCAGCGGGCCGGGGGGGGCTAGACAGCCCCAGCATTTT.